The following is a T cell receptor beta chain sequence with its context. As yet, its antigen is unknown. The sample belongs to a study of T-cell memory formation after mild COVID-19. Germline loops: CDR1 SNHLY, CDR2 FYNNEI. Trimming at V came to 5 bases and at J to 4 bases, leaving 6 bases not matched to a gene. The CDR3 loop spans 15 amino acids. Study results and caveats: CD8+ contracting clones occupied EMRA, while CD4+ ones occupied mainly CM and EM.

TCRdb re-analysed the 5' RACE reads in MiXCR, keeping a single row per CDR3 protein. This table has nearly 250,000 distinct CDR3 sequences, about 16% appearing once. This chain connects TRBV2 to TRBJ1-3; 9 nucleotides align to TRBD1. The TCR was taken from an adult woman who had mild COVID-19 (a few samples of this study predate the infection). Cell type and time point are not known. The source material was PBMCs or a T cell subset sorted from them (not recorded which). The CDR3, as DNA: TGTGCCAGCAGTCCCAGGACAGGGGAAGGAAACACCATATATTTT. This translates into CASSPRTGEGNTIYF.